The clone carrying this TCR beta chain appeared a few times. What it binds is unknown. The record originates from a study of T-cell reconstitution after alpha-beta-depleted transplantation in children. Study findings and constraints: Diversity and T-cell counts at one year after transplant derived mostly from new T cells.

This sample's TCRbeta library carried unique molecular identifier barcodes. One entry per CDR3 protein, called by TCRdb with MiXCR from the PCR reads. The profile shows 450,000 to 700,000 distinct CDR3 sequences, 27% of them singletons. Germline V lookup: CDR1 SGHRS, CDR2 YFSETQ. Between the trimmed V and J ends, which lost 2 bases and 4 bases, there was a span of 12 bases. The CDR3 is 14 amino acids. This clonotype originated in a boy less than two years old with Wiskott-Aldrich syndrome, due to receive a stem cell transplant. Source: PBMCs, taken before TCRalphabeta/CD19-depleted stem cell transplant. V usage is TRBV5-1 and J usage is TRBJ2-5; D ambiguous. The CDR3 loop reads CASSFGSERETQYF. The CDR3 DNA reads TGCGCCAGCAGCTTCGGGTCAGAGAGAGAGACCCAGTACTTC. Full variable domain (remainder filled in from reference TRBV5-1 and TRBJ2-5): KAGVTQTPRYLIKTRGQQVTLSCSPISGHRSVSWYQQTPGQGLQFLFEYFSETQRNKGNFPGRFSGRQFSNSRSEMNVSTLELGDSALYLCASSFGSERETQYFGPGTRLLVL.